The 30 T cell receptor beta chains below all came from one sample that was sequenced in a study of cytomegalovirus exposure and HLA in healthy donors. The PCR contained 60 Vbeta and 13 Jbeta primers. The data were produced by immunoSEQ multiplex PCR, yet TCRdb's version contains in-frame clones alone and is incomplete. In the table there are around 150,000 clones, roughly 78% of which are singletons. The sample consisted of PBMCs. These receptors all come from a man aged 50 to 59 in good health and CMV-seropositive.

The V call is TRBV4-1, the J call TRBJ2-7; 7 positions agree with TRBD1. The CDR3 runs to 14 residues. The germline V gene has CDR1 MGHRA and CDR2 YSYEKL. J lost 2 bases, V lost 4 bases, and 5 bases had no gene match. This CDR3 reads CASSPTGLAYEQYF. The CDR3 DNA sequence: TGCGCCAGCAGCCCGACAGGGTTGGCCTACGAGCAGTACTTC.

This clone was detected once. The genes are TRBV9 and TRBJ2-1; D is possibly TRBD1 (5 bases). The CDR3 covers 16 residues. The germline V gene encodes CDR1 SGDLS and CDR2 YYNGEE. V was pared by 6 bases and J by 0 bases, with 16 bases between. The CDR3: CASTSWGKSSYNEQFF. The CDR3, as DNA: TGTGCCAGCACCTCATGGGGCAAGAGCTCCTACAATGAGCAGTTCTTC.

The rearrangement joins TRBV7-8 to TRBJ2-4; 9 bases are a match to TRBD2. This CDR3 has 18 residues. V shed 3 bases, J shed 3 bases, and the junction held 12 bases outside the gene matches. CDR1 and CDR2 (germline): SGHVS, FQNEAQ. The CDR3 DNA reads TGTGCCAGCAGCTTTATCTATAAGCGGGAGGTGGGCAAAAACATTCAGTACTTC. It yields the protein CASSFIYKREVGKNIQYF.

The chain uses TRBV28 and TRBJ2-5; D may be TRBD1 (5 bases). Germline values: CDR1 MDHEN, CDR2 SYDVKM. V was shortened by 6 bases and J by 2 bases, with 13 bases between the two germline ends. The CDR3 is 14 amino acids. The CDR3 loop reads CASSLQVPQETQYF. The CDR3 DNA is TGTGCCAGCAGCCTACAGGTCCCTCAAGAGACCCAGTACTTC.

The DNA for the CDR3 is TGTGCCAGCAATCAACAGGGTGGGCCCTCCTATGGCTACACCTTC. Its protein is CASNQQGGPSYGYTF. The gene calls are TRBV6-6 and TRBJ1-2; D may be TRBD1 (6 bases). From germline, CDR1 is MNHNY and CDR2 SVGAGI (reference sequence). V was shortened by 7 bases and J by 4 bases, with 19 bases between the two germline ends. The CDR3 has 15 residues.

The rearrangement uses TRBV9 and TRBJ1-1, with D possibly matching TRBD1 (5 bases). This CDR3 contains 14 residues. V was trimmed by 3 bases and J by 5 bases, leaving 14 bases between them. The germline V gene encodes CDR1 SGDLS and CDR2 YYNGEE. In DNA, the CDR3 is TGTGCCAGCAGCGCTGGGGGGGATGGTACTGAAGCTTTCTTT. As protein: CASSAGGDGTEAFF.

This chain connects TRBV5-4 to TRBJ2-5, with TRBD2 identical over 11 bases. The trim removed 4 bases at V and 0 bases at J, leaving 8 bases unmatched. In germline, CDR1 is SGHNT, CDR2 YYREEE (reference sequence). This CDR3 region has 17 residues. CDR3 protein: CASSPLAGGTYQETQYF. CDR3 bases: TGTGCCAGCAGCCCCCTAGCGGGAGGCACGTACCAAGAGACCCAGTACTTC.

The chain is built from TRBV12-5 and TRBJ2-1; tentatively, D is TRBD2 (5 bases). Germline loops: CDR1 LGHNT, CDR2 FRNRAP. This CDR3 contains 12 residues. Trimming removed 11 bases from V and 7 bases from J, with 15 bases in between. The chain's CDR3 is CASLRGSNEQFF. The CDR3 region has the DNA TGTGCTTCCCTCCGGGGTAGTAATGAGCAGTTCTTC.

This clone was found once. The V gene is TRBV6-7, the J gene TRBJ1-4; unclear D gene. TRBV6-7 counts as an open reading frame of uncertain function. The CDR3 spans 11 residues. V lost 8 bases and J lost 4, with 5 bases in between. CDR3 bases: TGTGCCAGCCAGTTTAATGAAAAACTGTTTTTT. Its translation is CASQFNEKLFF.

The chain couples TRBV6-6 to TRBJ1-2, with a tentative D call TRBD1 (6 bases). The CDR3 spans 13 residues. The germline CDR1 and CDR2 sequences are MNHNY and SVGAGI (reference sequence). V lost 6 bases to trimming and J lost 6 bases, with 14 bases between them. CDR3 DNA sequence: TGTGCCAGCAGAAACAGGGTTTGGAATGGCTACACCTTC. It is translated as CASRNRVWNGYTF.

The chain carries TRBV28 and TRBJ1-2, with 8 nucleotides matching TRBD1. The CDR3 is 14 residues long. Germline loops: CDR1 MDHEN, CDR2 SYDVKM. The J segment lost 3 bases and the V segment lost 3 bases, leaving 3 bases of the junction unmatched. CDR3 nucleotide sequence: TGTGCCAGCAGTTTTGGACAGGGATACTATGGCTACACCTTC. Protein sequence: CASSFGQGYYGYTF.

The V and J genes are TRBV7-9 and TRBJ2-7, with 7 bases fitting TRBD1. The CDR3 runs to 16 residues. CDR1 and CDR2 (germline): SEHNR, FQNEAQ (reference sequence). V shed 5 bases, J shed 3 bases, and the junction held 13 bases outside the gene matches. CDR3 bases: TGTGCCAGCAGCCGGGACAGTACTATCTCCCTCTACGAGCAGTACTTC. Translating it yields CASSRDSTISLYEQYF.

Note on this clone: A read error may account for a junction end that differs from germline. V gene TRBV7-9 combines with J gene TRBJ2-7, with unresolved D. Germline V gene data show CDR1 as SEHNR and CDR2 as FQNEAQ (reference sequence). The CDR3 has 13 residues. This CDR3 reads CSSSQAGSYEQYF. In nucleotides, the CDR3 is TGTTCCAGCAGCCAAGCTGGCTCCTACGAGCAGTACTTC.

The CDR3 protein is CASTFSATQETQYF. The CDR3 DNA reads TGTGCCAGCACCTTTAGCGCTACCCAAGAGACCCAGTACTTC. The chain is built from TRBV5-8 and TRBJ2-5; TRBD2 is a possible D gene (5 bases). Trimming cost V 6 bases and J 1 base, with 13 bases left between them. Germline assignment: CDR1 SGHTS and CDR2 YDEGEE. The CDR3 consists of 14 residues.

V is TRBV9 and J is TRBJ2-5; D perhaps matches TRBD1 (8 bases). The CDR3 loop spans 15 amino acids. Trimming shortened V by 3 bases and J by 4 bases, and 16 bases separated the two germline ends. Germline V gene lookup returns CDR1 SGDLS and CDR2 YYNGEE. The CDR3 sequence is CASSAGGQGAETQYF. The CDR3 nucleotides are TGTGCCAGCAGCGCCGGGGGGCAGGGGGCAGAGACCCAGTACTTC.

V is TRBV28 and J is TRBJ2-6; the D is unclear. The CDR3 extends over 14 amino acids. Trimming left V 3 bases short and J 0 bases short, with 3 bases between. The germline V gene has CDR1 MDHEN and CDR2 SYDVKM. DNA of the CDR3: TGTGCCAGCAGTTTTAGCTCTGGGGCCAACGTCCTGACTTTC. Translated, it gives CASSFSSGANVLTF.

This chain links TRBV6-1 with TRBJ1-2; D might be TRBD1 (5 bases). V lost 2 bases to trimming and J lost 3 bases, with 13 bases between them. The germline V gene encodes CDR1 MNHNS and CDR2 SASEGT. This CDR3 has 15 amino acids. The CDR3 here is CASSELVSGYYGYTF. CDR3 sequence (DNA): TGTGCCAGCAGTGAATTGGTGTCAGGGTACTATGGCTACACCTTC.

V usage is TRBV19 and J usage is TRBJ2-3; TRBD2 matches 15 bases. The V gene end was trimmed by 5 bases and the J gene end by 2 bases; junction bases not matched to a gene: 8. The CDR3 consists of 18 residues. Germline V CDR1 and CDR2: LNHDA, SQIVND (reference sequence). CDR3 sequence reads: CASSSTGTSGRTTDTQYF. CDR3 bases: TGTGCCAGTAGTTCGACCGGGACTAGCGGGAGGACCACAGATACGCAGTATTTT.

This clone was observed a few times. This sequence joins TRBV6-4 and TRBJ2-6, with 7 bases aligning to TRBD2. With V trimmed by 0 bases and J by 4 bases, 6 bases remained unmatched. This CDR3 region has 17 residues. The V gene's germline CDR1 is MRHNA and CDR2 SNTAGT. CDR3 protein: CASSDSTGGYGANVLTF. The CDR3 DNA sequence: TGTGCCAGCAGTGACTCGACGGGGGGTTACGGGGCCAACGTCCTGACTTTC.

This clone occurred once. V is TRBV5-5 and J is TRBJ2-5, with TRBD1 as a possible D gene (5 bases). The J call may be in error: the DNA end matches TRBJ2-7 better. The V gene's germline CDR1 is SGHKS and CDR2 YYEKEE (reference sequence). This CDR3 has 13 amino acids. The CDR3 loop reads CASSFPGSYEQYF. The CDR3 DNA follows: TGTGCCAGCAGCTTTCCAGGGTCCTACGAGCAGTACTTC.

This clone was observed once. The chain links TRBV5-1 to TRBJ1-2; D gene unclear. The CDR3 contains 14 residues. Germline values: CDR1 SGHRS, CDR2 YFSETQ. V shed 0 bases and J shed 0 bases, with 6 bases lying between them. CDR3 residues: CASSLAPTNYGYTF. Here the CDR3 DNA reads TGCGCCAGCAGCTTGGCCCCAACTAACTATGGCTACACCTTC.

J is TRBJ2-3 and V is TRBV5-1; D remains unclear. V shed 4 bases and J shed 3 bases, with 12 bases lying between them. CDR1 is SGHRS, CDR2 YFSETQ, per germline. The CDR3 has 14 amino acids. CDR3 amino acids: CASSPVNPTDTQYF. The CDR3 DNA is TGCGCCAGCAGCCCAGTTAATCCTACAGATACGCAGTATTTT.

V is TRBV4-1 and J is TRBJ2-3; 9 nucleotides line up with TRBD1. CDR3 length equals 15 residues. With 4 bases clipped from V and 3 bases from J, the junction kept 5 bases outside the gene matches. CDR1 MGHRA and CDR2 YSYEKL come from the germline V gene. The CDR3 DNA follows: TGCGCCAGCAGCCCTTGGGACAGGGTAACAGATACGCAGTATTTT. Amino acid sequence: CASSPWDRVTDTQYF.

The CDR3 nucleotides read TGTGCCAGCAGCTTGGGGGCTAGCGGGAGTATTGGGGAGACCCAGTACTTC. As protein: CASSLGASGSIGETQYF. The genes are TRBV5-4 and TRBJ2-5; 10 nucleotides align to TRBD2. The CDR3 spans 17 residues. V lost 0 bases, J lost 5 bases, and 10 bases stayed unmatched. Germline CDR1 SGHNT, CDR2 YYREEE (reference sequence).

The chain recombines TRBV7-2 with TRBJ2-6, with D perhaps TRBD2 (6 bases). Trimming took 1 base from V and 4 from J, leaving 11 bases between them. Germline CDR1 reads SGHTA; CDR2 reads FQGNSA. The length of the CDR3 is 16 residues. CDR3 residues: CASSLVAGRGANVLTF. DNA for the CDR3: TGTGCCAGCAGCTTAGTTGCGGGGAGGGGGGCCAACGTCCTGACTTTC.

The chain carries TRBV9 and TRBJ2-2; perhaps TRBD1 as D (7 bases). The CDR3 consists of 15 residues. V lost 5 bases and J lost 0, with 11 bases in between. Germline CDR1 is SGDLS and CDR2 is YYNGEE. The CDR3 here is CASRAGGTNTGELFF. CDR3 nucleotide sequence: TGTGCCAGCAGAGCAGGGGGGACGAACACCGGGGAGCTGTTTTTT.

The chain is built from TRBV5-4 and TRBJ1-6; TRBD1 matches 7 bases. Germline CDR1 and CDR2: SGHNT and YYREEE (reference sequence). This CDR3 region has 16 residues. V lost 2 bases and J lost 3; bases outside the gene matches: 5. CDR3 in DNA: TGTGCCAGCAGCTTACAGGGGAGCTTCTATAATTCACCCCTCCACTTT. As protein: CASSLQGSFYNSPLHF.

This clone was seen once. The chain combines TRBV28 with TRBJ1-1; D unresolved. Germline assignment: CDR1 MDHEN and CDR2 SYDVKM. This CDR3 region has 14 residues. The V end was cut by 5 bases, the J end by 1 base, with 11 bases between. In DNA, the CDR3 is TGTGCCAGCAGTCCTTACCTATCGAACACTGAAGCTTTCTTT. Amino acids: CASSPYLSNTEAFF.

J is TRBJ1-6 and V is TRBV5-4; TRBD1 matches at 7 bases. V dropped 5 bases and J dropped 1; count of bases not matched to a gene: 3. Germline CDR1 is SGHNT and CDR2 is YYREEE (reference sequence). CDR3 size: 15 residues. The CDR3, as DNA: TGTGCCAGCAGTCGGGACAGTTCCTATAATTCACCCCTCCACTTT. This gives the protein CASSRDSSYNSPLHF.

The chain carries TRBV2 and TRBJ1-1; 8 bases align to TRBD1. CDR3 length equals 14 residues. V shed 6 bases, J shed 6 bases, and the junction held 9 bases outside the gene matches. Germline CDR1 and CDR2: SNHLY and FYNNEI. The CDR3 is CASSVDRGQAEAFF. The CDR3 nucleotides read TGTGCCAGCAGCGTTGACAGGGGTCAGGCTGAAGCTTTCTTT. Supplemented by reference TRBV2 and TRBJ1-1, the full variable domain reads EPEVTQTPSHQVTQMGQEVILRCVPISNHLYFYWYRQILGQKVEFLVSFYNNEISEKSEIFDDQFSVERPDGSNFTLKIRSTKLEDSAMYFCASSVDRGQAEAFFGQGTRLTVV.